A selection of T cell receptor beta chains follows, all from one sample in a study of cytomegalovirus exposure and HLA in healthy donors. Measured with immunoSEQ multiplex PCR; TCRdb has only the in-frame clones, and not every one. The data show roughly 110,000 clones, with roughly 74% seen just once and approximately 0.9% held by the top ten. The sequenced material came from PBMCs. The receptors come from a woman aged 25 to 39 in good health and CMV-seronegative. CDR3s include the opening cysteine and the closing phenylalanine or tryptophan. A D gene is named only where the DNA matches it firmly. Some rows have no size entry. The others give once, few or many, or a class for an expanded clone.

TRBV7-2	TRBJ2-2	once	.	CASSSLITGELFF	TGTGCCAGCAGCTCCCTTATAACCGGGGAGCTGTTTTTT
TRBV19	TRBJ2-5	.	.	CASSTSRGGETQYF	TGTGCCAGTAGTACTAGCCGGGGTGGCGAGACCCAGTACTTC
TRBV7-8	TRBJ2-5	once	.	CASSLIGTGTETQYF	TGTGCCAGCAGCTTAATTGGAACAGGTACAGAGACCCAGTACTTC
TRBV4-2	TRBJ2-3	once	.	CASSQASSLGVDTQYF	TGTGCCAGCAGCCAAGCGTCGTCGCTCGGGGTGGATACGCAGTATTTT
TRBV6-5	TRBJ1-1	few	.	CASSSTANTEAFF	TGTGCCAGCAGTTCGACAGCGAACACTGAAGCTTTCTTT
TRBV11-2	TRBJ1-1	.	TRBD1	CASTLGQGNTEAFF	TGTGCCAGCACCCTAGGACAGGGGAACACTGAAGCTTTCTTT
TRBV27	TRBJ2-2	.	.	CASRELDGNTEELFF	TGTGCCAGCCGTGAACTCGACGGGAACACCGAGGAGCTGTTTTTT
TRBV5-1	TRBJ2-7	.	TRBD2	CASSYIAGGSPEQYF	TGCGCCAGCAGCTACATAGCGGGAGGGTCTCCCGAGCAGTACTTC
TRBV29-1	TRBJ1-1	.	.	CSVLTGSSLITEAFF	TGCAGCGTCTTGACAGGATCAAGCCTGATCACTGAAGCTTTCTTT
TRBV7-3	TRBJ2-5	.	TRBD2	CASSLTSGDQETQYF	TGTGCCAGCAGCTTAACTAGCGGGGATCAAGAGACCCAGTACTTC
TRBV28	TRBJ1-2	.	.	CASSRQGYGYTF	TGTGCCAGCAGCCGGCAGGGCTATGGCTACACCTTC
TRBV5-1	TRBJ2-6	once	.	CASSSSFSGANVLTF	TGCGCCAGCAGCTCCTCGTTCTCTGGGGCCAACGTCCTGACTTTC
TRBV29-1	TRBJ2-2	few	TRBD2	CSVQLAGGLGGELFF	TGCAGCGTCCAACTAGCGGGGGGGCTCGGGGGGGAGCTGTTTTTT
TRBV12-5	TRBJ1-1	.	.	CASVGGQHYEAFF	TGTGCTAGTGTGGGGGGTCAGCATTATGAAGCTTTCTTT
TRBV15	TRBJ2-1	few	TRBD2	CATSRETSGRLGNNEQFF	TGTGCCACCAGCAGAGAGACTAGCGGGAGATTAGGGAACAATGAGCAGTTCTTC
TRBV30	TRBJ1-3	.	.	CAWSEGVDGNTIYF	TGTGCCTGGAGTGAAGGGGTGGACGGAAACACCATATATTTT
TRBV4-1	TRBJ1-3	.	.	CASSQMGEGDSGNTIYF	TGCGCCAGCAGCCAAATGGGTGAGGGGGACTCTGGAAACACCATATATTTT
TRBV5-1	TRBJ1-1	.	.	CASSAGTLNTEAFF	TGCGCCAGCAGCGCGGGCACCCTGAACACTGAAGCTTTCTTT
TRBV2	TRBJ1-3	.	.	CASRGQYSGNTIYF	TGTGCCAGCAGGGGGCAGTACTCTGGAAACACCATATATTTT
TRBV7-9	TRBJ1-1	.	.	CASSQQGETEAFF	TGTGCCAGCAGCCAACAGGGAGAAACTGAAGCTTTCTTT
TRBV5-1	TRBJ1-4	.	TRBD1	CASRLGQGNEKLFF	TGCGCCAGCAGACTGGGACAGGGGAATGAAAAACTGTTTTTT
TRBV4-2	TRBJ2-5	.	.	CASSQDPGQPQETQYF	TGTGCCAGCAGCCAAGATCCTGGACAGCCCCAAGAGACCCAGTACTTC
TRBV6-4	TRBJ1-2	.	.	CASSEEGGRGSYGYTF	TGTGCCAGCAGTGAGGAGGGAGGCCGGGGGAGTTATGGCTACACCTTC
TRBV7-9	TRBJ2-1	few	.	CASSAGLAGSYNEQFF	TGTGCCAGCAGCGCCGGGCTAGCAGGCTCCTACAATGAGCAGTTCTTC
TRBV5-1	TRBJ2-2	.	.	CASSVRDTSTGELFF	TGCGCCAGCAGCGTCCGGGACACAAGTACCGGGGAGCTGTTTTTT
TRBV19	TRBJ2-7	.	.	CASSIDGSSYEQYF	TGTGCCAGTAGTATCGACGGGAGCTCCTACGAGCAGTACTTC
TRBV15	TRBJ1-3	once	TRBD1	CATSRDHGQGAYSGNTIYF	TGTGCCACCAGCAGAGATCATGGACAGGGGGCCTACTCTGGAAACACCATATATTTT
TRBV30	TRBJ2-1	.	TRBD2	CAWRVGGSYNEQFF	TGTGCCTGGAGGGTCGGGGGGTCCTACAATGAGCAGTTCTTC
TRBV6-1	TRBJ1-1	few	.	CASSPQGWYTEAFF	TGTGCCAGCAGCCCACAGGGCTGGTACACTGAAGCTTTCTTT
TRBV29-1	TRBJ1-2	few	TRBD1	CSVATGGDYGYTF	TGCAGCGTCGCGACAGGGGGCGACTATGGCTACACCTTC
TRBV19	TRBJ1-2	.	TRBD1	CASGTGGVPYGYTF	TGTGCCAGTGGAACAGGGGGTGTTCCCTATGGCTACACCTTC
TRBV30	TRBJ1-2	.	TRBD1	CAWTTGGYGYTF	TGTGCCTGGACCACAGGGGGATATGGCTACACCTTC
TRBV28	TRBJ1-2	.	.	CASRTDLYGYTF	TGTGCCAGCAGGACAGACCTCTATGGCTACACCTTC
TRBV28	TRBJ2-5	.	TRBD2	CASSLVGLAETQYF	TGTGCCAGCAGTTTAGTCGGACTAGCGGAGACCCAGTACTTC
TRBV25-1	TRBJ2-5	.	.	CASSVDGREETQYF	TGTGCCAGCAGTGTTGACGGGAGAGAAGAGACCCAGTACTTC
TRBV11-2	TRBJ2-1	.	.	CASRILGAASNEQFF	TGTGCCAGCAGGATCCTAGGAGCCGCCTCCAATGAGCAGTTCTTC
TRBV19	TRBJ1-1	.	.	CASIPGWNTEAFF	TGTGCCAGTATTCCGGGGTGGAACACTGAAGCTTTCTTT
TRBV27	TRBJ1-1	.	TRBD1	CASSWSYRGRAFF	TGTGCCAGCAGCTGGTCCTACAGGGGCCGTGCTTTCTTT
TRBV2	TRBJ2-7	.	.	CAGRISTIHEQYF	TGTGCCGGCAGAATAAGTACTATACACGAGCAGTACTTC
TRBV30	TRBJ1-2	.	.	CAWRRVGAAVYGYTF	TGTGCCTGGAGACGGGTAGGGGCCGCCGTCTATGGCTACACCTTC
TRBV30	TRBJ1-1	few	.	CAHSGGGTEAFF	TGTGCCCACAGCGGGGGAGGGACTGAAGCTTTCTTT
TRBV6-5	TRBJ1-2	.	.	CASSYSAGQLYGYTF	TGTGCCAGCAGTTACTCGGCAGGACAGTTATATGGCTACACCTTC
TRBV5-1	TRBJ1-2	.	.	CASSLSLEGGYTF	TGCGCCAGCAGCTTATCCCTAGAGGGTGGCTACACCTTC
TRBV27	TRBJ1-1	once	TRBD1	CASSLSFTGQSEAFF	TGTGCCAGCAGTTTATCCTTTACGGGACAGAGTGAAGCTTTCTTT
TRBV7-9	TRBJ1-3	.	.	CASSLGPVSGNTIYF	TGTGCCAGCAGCTTAGGGCCAGTCTCTGGAAACACCATATATTTT
TRBV29-1	TRBJ1-5	.	.	CSVAGVEENQPQHF	TGCAGCGTTGCTGGAGTCGAGGAGAATCAGCCCCAGCATTTT
TRBV2	TRBJ1-1	.	TRBD1	CATFRDRNTEAFF	TGTGCCACCTTCCGGGACAGGAACACTGAAGCTTTCTTT
TRBV7-9	TRBJ2-5	.	.	CASSSPRETQYF	TGTGCCAGCAGCTCTCCCAGGGAGACCCAGTACTTC
TRBV9	TRBJ1-3	.	.	CASSAFPSSGGNTIYF	TGTGCCAGCAGCGCCTTCCCGTCGTCGGGGGGAAACACCATATATTTT
TRBV5-1	TRBJ2-5	.	TRBD2	CASSLVASGRGETQYF	TGCGCCAGCAGCTTGGTGGCTAGCGGGAGGGGAGAGACCCAGTACTTC
TRBV25-1	TRBJ1-2	few	TRBD1	CASSLAGGGGYTF	TGTGCCAGCAGCTTGGCAGGGGGTGGTGGCTACACCTTC
TRBV9	TRBJ2-6	.	TRBD1	CASSGQGTGANVLTF	TGTGCCAGCAGCGGACAGGGGACCGGGGCCAACGTCCTGACTTTC
TRBV2	TRBJ1-4	.	.	CASSESLASEKLFF	TGTGCCAGCAGTGAAAGCTTAGCGTCTGAAAAACTGTTTTTT
TRBV9	TRBJ1-2	.	.	CASSVPSGGDGYTF	TGTGCCAGCAGCGTACCCTCCGGCGGAGATGGCTACACCTTC
TRBV6-6	TRBJ1-1	.	TRBD1	CASSTQGGTEAFF	TGTGCCAGCAGTACTCAGGGGGGCACTGAAGCTTTCTTT
TRBV4-3	TRBJ1-1	medium-sized	.	CASSQDKRSPLEAFF	TGCGCCAGCAGCCAAGATAAGCGTTCGCCACTTGAAGCTTTCTTT
TRBV4-3	TRBJ2-4	.	.	CASSQHPHASENIQYF	TGCGCCAGCAGCCAGCACCCTCATGCATCGGAAAACATTCAGTACTTC
TRBV7-2	TRBJ1-1	.	TRBD1	CASSLVGQGFWNTEAFF	TGTGCCAGCAGCTTAGTGGGACAGGGGTTCTGGAACACTGAAGCTTTCTTT
TRBV4-2	TRBJ1-1	few	.	CASSQDMNSRVTEAFF	TGTGCCAGCAGCCAAGATATGAACTCCAGGGTCACTGAAGCTTTCTTT
TRBV5-4	TRBJ2-3	few	TRBD2	CASSLGGGRASLKDTQYF	TGTGCCAGCAGCTTGGGGGGCGGGAGGGCCTCCCTGAAGGATACGCAGTATTTT